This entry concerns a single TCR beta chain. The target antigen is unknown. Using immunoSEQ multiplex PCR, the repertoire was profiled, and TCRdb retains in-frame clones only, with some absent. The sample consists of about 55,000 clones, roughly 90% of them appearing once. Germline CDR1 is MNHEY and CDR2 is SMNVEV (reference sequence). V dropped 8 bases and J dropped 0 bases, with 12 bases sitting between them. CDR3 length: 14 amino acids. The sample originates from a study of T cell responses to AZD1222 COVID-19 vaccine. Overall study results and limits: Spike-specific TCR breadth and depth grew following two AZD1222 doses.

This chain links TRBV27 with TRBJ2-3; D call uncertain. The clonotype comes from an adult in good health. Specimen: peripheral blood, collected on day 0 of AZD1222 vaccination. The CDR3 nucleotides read TGTGCCAGCCGAGTTAGCTTTAGCACAGATACGCAGTATTTT. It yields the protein CASRVSFSTDTQYF.